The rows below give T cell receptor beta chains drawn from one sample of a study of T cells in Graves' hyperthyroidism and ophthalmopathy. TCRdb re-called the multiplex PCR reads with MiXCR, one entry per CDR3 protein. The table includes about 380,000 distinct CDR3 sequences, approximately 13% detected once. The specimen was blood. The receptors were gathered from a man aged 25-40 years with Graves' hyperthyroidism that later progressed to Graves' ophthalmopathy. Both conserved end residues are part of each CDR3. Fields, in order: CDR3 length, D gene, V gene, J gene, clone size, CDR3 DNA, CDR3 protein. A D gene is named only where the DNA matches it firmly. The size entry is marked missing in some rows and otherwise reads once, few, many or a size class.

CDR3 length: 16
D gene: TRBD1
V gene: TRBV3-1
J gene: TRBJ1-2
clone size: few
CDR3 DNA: TGTGCCAGCAGCCAAGGTGGACAGGGCGAGGGCTATGGCTACACCTTC
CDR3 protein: CASSQGGQGEGYGYTF

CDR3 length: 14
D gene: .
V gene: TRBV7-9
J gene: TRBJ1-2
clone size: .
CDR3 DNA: TGTGCCAGCAGCTTACACGAGGCCCGCTATGGCTACACCTTC
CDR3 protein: CASSLHEARYGYTF

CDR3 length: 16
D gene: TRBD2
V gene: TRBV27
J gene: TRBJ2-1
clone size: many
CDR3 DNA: TGTGCCAGCAGTTGGGGCGGTAGCGGGGGGGCGAATGAGCAGTTCTTC
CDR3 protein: CASSWGGSGGANEQFF

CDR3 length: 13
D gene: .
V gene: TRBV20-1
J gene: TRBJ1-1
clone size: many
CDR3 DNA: TGCAGTGCAAGCAAACAGGGGAACACTGAAGCTTTCTTT
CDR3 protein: CSASKQGNTEAFF

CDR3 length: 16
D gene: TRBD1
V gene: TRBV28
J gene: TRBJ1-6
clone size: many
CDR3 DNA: TGTGCCAGCAGTTTACCCAGGGGGAATTTATATTCACCCCTCCACTTT
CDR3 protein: CASSLPRGNLYSPLHF

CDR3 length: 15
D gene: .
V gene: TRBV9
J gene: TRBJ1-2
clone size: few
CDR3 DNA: TGTGCCAGCAGCGAGAGGGGAAGCGCGGGCTATGGCTACACCTTC
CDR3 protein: CASSERGSAGYGYTF

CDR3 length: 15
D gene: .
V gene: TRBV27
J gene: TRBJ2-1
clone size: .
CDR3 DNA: TGTGCCAGCAGTTTATCGTGGGGAGAGAGCAATGAGCAGTTCTTC
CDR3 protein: CASSLSWGESNEQFF

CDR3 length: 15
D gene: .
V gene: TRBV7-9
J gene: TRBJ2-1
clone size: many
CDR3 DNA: TGTGCCAGCAGCTTATCAGGGGAGACCTACAATGAGCAGTTCTTC
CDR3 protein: CASSLSGETYNEQFF

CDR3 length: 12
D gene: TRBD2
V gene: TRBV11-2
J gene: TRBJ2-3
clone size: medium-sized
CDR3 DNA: TGTGCCAGCAGCTTAGAGCGGGGGACGCAGTATTTT
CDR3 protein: CASSLERGTQYF

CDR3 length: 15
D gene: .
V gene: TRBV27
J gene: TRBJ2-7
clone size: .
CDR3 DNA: TGTGCCAGCAGTTTATCGATGGTGGGGGCAGGCGAGCAGTACTTC
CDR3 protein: CASSLSMVGAGEQYF

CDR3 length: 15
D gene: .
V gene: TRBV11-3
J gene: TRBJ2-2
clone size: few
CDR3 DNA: TGTGCCAGCAGTTCTATGGGGGGCGACACCGGGGAGCTGTTTTTT
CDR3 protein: CASSSMGGDTGELFF

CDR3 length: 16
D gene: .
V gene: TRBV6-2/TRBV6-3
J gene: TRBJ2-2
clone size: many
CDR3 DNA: TGTGCCAGCAGTTATAAGAGGACAGCTAACACCGGGGAGCTGTTTTTT
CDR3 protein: CASSYKRTANTGELFF

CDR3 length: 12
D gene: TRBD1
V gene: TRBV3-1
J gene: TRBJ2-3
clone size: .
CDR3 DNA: TGTGCCAGCAGCCCACAGGGGTATACGCAGTATTTT
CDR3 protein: CASSPQGYTQYF

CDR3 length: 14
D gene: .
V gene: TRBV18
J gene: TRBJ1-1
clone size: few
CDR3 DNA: TGTGCCAGCTCACCCATCGGCATGAACACTGAAGCTTTCTTT
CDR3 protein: CASSPIGMNTEAFF

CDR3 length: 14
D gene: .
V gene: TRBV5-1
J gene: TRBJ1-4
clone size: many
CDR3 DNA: TGCGCCAGCAGCTTGGGAATAAAGAGTGAAAAACTGTTTTTT
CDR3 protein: CASSLGIKSEKLFF

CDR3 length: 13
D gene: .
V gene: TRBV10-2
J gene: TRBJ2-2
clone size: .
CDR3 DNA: TGCGCCAGCACGGGGGCGAACACCGGGGAGCTGTTTTTT
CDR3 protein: CASTGANTGELFF

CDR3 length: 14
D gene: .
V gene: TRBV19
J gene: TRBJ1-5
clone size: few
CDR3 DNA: TGTGCCAGTAATGGTGGGACCAGCAATCAGCCCCAGCATTTT
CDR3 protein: CASNGGTSNQPQHF

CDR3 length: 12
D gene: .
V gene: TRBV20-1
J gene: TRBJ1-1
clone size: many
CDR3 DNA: TGCAGTGCTAAGACATTGAACACTGAAGCTTTCTTT
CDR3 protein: CSAKTLNTEAFF

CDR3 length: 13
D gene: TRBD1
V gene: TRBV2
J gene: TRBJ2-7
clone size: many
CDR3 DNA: TGTGCCAGCGCCTCTTGGACAGGGCGCGAGCAGTACTTC
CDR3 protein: CASASWTGREQYF

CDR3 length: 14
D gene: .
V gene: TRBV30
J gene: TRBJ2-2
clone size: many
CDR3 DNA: TGTGCCTGGAGTGTACGTCCACTCGCCGGGGAGCTGTTTTTT
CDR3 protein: CAWSVRPLAGELFF